This T cell receptor beta chain was observed in a study of identical twins. The CDR3 is 16 amino acids. After removal of 6 bases from V and 3 bases from J, the junction contained 5 bases not matched to a gene. Each CDR3 protein gets one entry after TCRdb re-called the 5' RACE reads with MiXCR. The sample has 500,000 to 650,000 distinct CDR3 sequences, under 25% seen once. This clonotype was detected only a few times. The data also belong to a second study, concerning yellow fever vaccine responses in identical twins.

The sequence was obtained from a woman aged 18 to 35 in good health. Specimen: CD4+ T cells sorted from blood. The chain employs TRBV12-3 or TRBV12-4 and TRBJ2-3; 14 bases match TRBD2. For the CDR3, the DNA is TGTGCCAGCAGACCGACTAGCGGGAGGGTTACAGATACGCAGTATTTT. This sequence encodes CASRPTSGRVTDTQYF.